The 20 T cell receptor beta chains in this list originate from one sample, sequenced in a study of OX40 agonist ivuxolimab in advanced cancers. Produced via immunoSEQ multiplex PCR; TCRdb's table is partial and in-frame only. In the table there are tens of thousands of clones, nearly 90% of which are singletons. This material consisted of CD4+ or CD8+ T cells sorted from blood, taken in a trial of the OX40 agonist ivuxolimab. These receptors were collected from an adult with an advanced solid tumor such as melanoma, head and neck, liver or kidney cancer.

The rearrangement joins TRBV7-2 to TRBJ1-3, with no clear D. V lost 0 bases and J lost 4, with 16 bases in between. Looked up from germline, CDR1 is SGHTA and CDR2 is FQGNSA. This CDR3 region has 17 residues. CDR3 DNA: TGTGCCAGCAGCTTAGCGCTGAGGCTCGGCGAGGGAAACACCATATATTTT. Translated: CASSLALRLGEGNTIYF.

The chain recombines TRBV20-1 with TRBJ2-3; no definite D call. This CDR3 is built from 10 residues. In germline, CDR1 is DFQATT, CDR2 SNEGSKA (reference sequence). V gave up 7 bases and J gave up 7 bases, with 9 bases separating them. CDR3 loop: CSVYMNTQYF. The CDR3 DNA reads TGCAGTGTATATATGAATACGCAGTATTTT.

This chain uses TRBV14 with TRBJ2-1, with 7 bases aligning to TRBD1. Germline assignment: CDR1 SGHDN and CDR2 FVKESK. V was clipped by 8 bases and J by 3 bases; unmatched bases: 10. The CDR3 has 15 residues. The CDR3 reads CASHRTGVNYNEQFF. Written as DNA, the CDR3 is TGTGCCAGCCACCGCACAGGGGTCAACTACAATGAGCAGTTCTTC.

The chain links TRBV9 to TRBJ2-6; perhaps TRBD1 as D (5 bases). Per germline, CDR1 SGDLS and CDR2 YYNGEE. This CDR3 region has 17 residues. Trimming left V 0 bases short and J 0 bases short, with 10 bases between. CDR3 bases: TGTGCCAGCAGCGTAGCAGGGCCCAGCTCTGGGGCCAACGTCCTGACTTTC. It is translated as CASSVAGPSSGANVLTF.

The V call is TRBV6-5, the J call TRBJ1-1, with TRBD1 identical over 8 bases. Germline CDR1 MNHEY, CDR2 SVGAGI. V lost 5 bases and J lost 0; bases outside the gene matches: 2. The CDR3 spans 14 residues. The CDR3 DNA is TGTGCCAGCAGTAGGGACAGGATGAACACTGAAGCTTTCTTT. This sequence encodes CASSRDRMNTEAFF.

The V call is TRBV7-2, the J call TRBJ2-5; 8 bases fit TRBD2. The CDR3 has 13 amino acids. Trimming cost V 3 bases and J 5 bases; bases outside gene matches: 2. Germline V gene lookup returns CDR1 SGHTA and CDR2 FQGNSA. Written as DNA, the CDR3 is TGTGCCAGCAGCTTCGGGGGGGTCGAGACCCAGTACTTC. It translates to CASSFGGVETQYF.

The V and J genes are TRBV30 and TRBJ1-1; no clear D. CDR3 length: 12 amino acids. V dropped 4 bases and J dropped 8 bases, with 14 bases sitting between them. Germline V gives CDR1 GTSNPN, CDR2 SVGIG (reference sequence). CDR3 DNA sequence: TGTGCCTGGAATCCCGGGCCCGCGGAAGCTTTCTTT. It is translated as CAWNPGPAEAFF. Looking up the rest from reference TRBV30 and TRBJ1-1 gives the full variable domain: SQTIHQWPATLVQPVGSPLSLECTVEGTSNPNLYWYRQAAGRGLQLLFYSVGIGQISSEVPQNLSASRPQDRQFILSSKKLLLSDSGFYLCAWNPGPAEAFFGQGTRLTVV.

V gene TRBV7-9 combines with J gene TRBJ2-1; maybe TRBD2 (6 bases). The CDR3 consists of 16 residues. The V end lost 5 bases, the J end lost 7 bases, and 21 bases lay between the germline ends. Germline V lookup: CDR1 SEHNR, CDR2 FQNEAQ (reference sequence). Here the CDR3 DNA reads TGTGCCAGCAGCGTCCTGGGGACCATCGGGGGAAATGAGCAGTTCTTC. It is translated as CASSVLGTIGGNEQFF.

The gene calls are TRBV7-9 and TRBJ2-6, with D unclear. V gave up 2 bases and J gave up 4 bases, with 6 bases separating them. Germline assignment: CDR1 SEHNR and CDR2 FQNEAQ (reference sequence). This CDR3 spans 14 amino acids. The CDR3 reads CASSLPPGANVLTF. In nucleotides, the CDR3 is TGTGCCAGCAGCTTACCCCCAGGGGCCAACGTCCTGACTTTC.

The chain is built from TRBV7-8 and TRBJ2-1; 13 bases fit TRBD2. The V and J ends lost 0 bases and 7 bases, in that order; junction bases with no gene match: 12. The V gene's germline CDR1 is SGHVS and CDR2 FQNEAQ. The CDR3 extends over 19 amino acids. CDR3 nucleotides: TGTGCCAGCAGCTTAGCGAATAGTTGGACTAGCGGGAGTTTAAATGAGCAGTTCTTC. This translates into CASSLANSWTSGSLNEQFF.

This clone was counted between two and nine times. The V call is TRBV6-5, the J call TRBJ1-3; D is unclear. Germline CDR1 and CDR2: MNHEY and SVGAGI. V lost 8 bases and J 3 bases, leaving 17 bases between the germline ends. This CDR3 contains 15 residues. The CDR3 DNA follows: TGTGCCAGCGGGCTCCAAGGACCTCTTGGAAACACCATATATTTT. Residues: CASGLQGPLGNTIYF.

This chain uses TRBV29-1 with TRBJ1-1; 9 bases match TRBD1. Germline assignment: CDR1 SQVTM and CDR2 ANQGSEA. The V segment lost 2 bases and the J segment 4 bases; nucleotides outside the gene matches: 8. The CDR3 is 15 amino acids. The CDR3 bases are TGCAGCGTTGAAAGACCGGGACAGGGCGGCACTGAAGCTTTCTTT. This sequence encodes CSVERPGQGGTEAFF.

The chain carries TRBV9 and TRBJ1-5; no definite D call. Germline V gene data show CDR1 as SGDLS and CDR2 as YYNGEE. CDR3 length: 15 residues. Trimming took 0 bases from V and 6 from J, leaving 13 bases between them. Written as DNA, the CDR3 is TGTGCCAGCAGCGTAGGCGGCGGGGAGGCTCAGCCCCAGCATTTT. This sequence encodes CASSVGGGEAQPQHF.

The J gene is TRBJ1-2, the V gene TRBV27; 10 bases line up with TRBD1. Trimming at V came to 3 bases and at J to 3 bases, leaving 10 bases not matched to a gene. The CDR3 consists of 17 residues. Per the germline V gene, CDR1 is MNHEY and CDR2 is SMNVEV (reference sequence). The CDR3 DNA sequence: TGTGCCAGCAGTTTCAGACCCGGGACAGGGGAGGACTATGGCTACACCTTC. It is translated as CASSFRPGTGEDYGYTF.

The chain employs TRBV19 and TRBJ2-7; D may match TRBD1 or TRBD2 (5 bases each). Germline V lookup: CDR1 LNHDA, CDR2 SQIVND (reference sequence). CDR3 size: 14 residues. With 3 bases removed from V and 3 bases from J, the gap between germline ends came to 12 bases. For the CDR3, the DNA is TGTGCCAGTAGTATTTCCCGGGGCGGCTACGAGCAGTACTTC. Encoded protein: CASSISRGGYEQYF.

The chain links TRBV6-1 to TRBJ1-4, with D maybe TRBD1 (5 bases). This CDR3 has 15 residues. The germline V gene has CDR1 MNHNS and CDR2 SASEGT. Trimming left V 0 bases short and J 7 bases short, with 12 bases between. In DNA form, the CDR3 reads TGTGCCAGCAGTGAAGCGCCAGGGTTGGGTGAAAAACTGTTTTTT. Protein sequence: CASSEAPGLGEKLFF.

V gene TRBV4-2 combines with J gene TRBJ2-1; 7 bases line up with TRBD2. The CDR3 extends over 15 amino acids. The germline V gene has CDR1 LGHNA and CDR2 YNFKEQ. V lost 5 bases, J lost 8 bases, and 12 bases stayed unmatched. The CDR3 DNA follows: TGTGCCAGCAGCTCAGTTAGGGACTATAACGATGAGCAGTTCTTC. Residues: CASSSVRDYNDEQFF.

This chain links TRBV9 with TRBJ2-7, with D maybe TRBD1 (6 bases). This CDR3 spans 18 amino acids. CDR1 and CDR2 (germline): SGDLS, YYNGEE. Trimming cost V 4 bases and J 2 bases, with 25 bases left between them. The CDR3, as DNA: TGTGCCAGCAGCCCTTATCGGGCGTCAGGGGCAAGAGCCTACGAGCAGTACTTC. Translated, it gives CASSPYRASGARAYEQYF.

The J gene is TRBJ1-6, the V gene TRBV5-5; D is unresolved. The CDR3 consists of 13 residues. CDR1 is SGHKS, CDR2 YYEKEE, per germline (reference sequence). Trimming stripped 1 base from V and 9 bases from J, with 8 bases between. The CDR3 sequence: CASSLLLTSPLHF. The CDR3 DNA sequence: TGTGCCAGCAGCTTGTTGTTGACTTCACCCCTCCACTTT.

This sequence joins TRBV29-1 and TRBJ2-7; the D gene is possibly TRBD2 (5 bases). The length of the CDR3 is 12 residues. Germline V gene sequence: CDR1 SQVTM, CDR2 ANQGSEA. The V end lost 7 bases, the J end lost 1 base, and 11 bases lay between the germline ends. The CDR3 DNA reads as TGCAGCGGACTAAAGGGATCCTACGAGCAGTACTTC. It is translated as CSGLKGSYEQYF.